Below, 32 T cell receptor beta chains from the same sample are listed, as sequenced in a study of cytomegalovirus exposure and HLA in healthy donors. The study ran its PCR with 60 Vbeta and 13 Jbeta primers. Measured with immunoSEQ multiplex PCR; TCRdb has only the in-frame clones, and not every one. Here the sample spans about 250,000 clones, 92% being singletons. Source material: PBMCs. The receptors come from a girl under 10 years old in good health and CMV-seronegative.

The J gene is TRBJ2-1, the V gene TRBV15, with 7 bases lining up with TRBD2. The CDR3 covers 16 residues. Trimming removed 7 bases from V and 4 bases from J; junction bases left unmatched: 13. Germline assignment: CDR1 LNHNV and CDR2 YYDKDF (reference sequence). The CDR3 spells CATIPGKGGTYNEQFF. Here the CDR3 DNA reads TGTGCCACCATCCCAGGGAAGGGAGGGACGTACAATGAGCAGTTCTTC.

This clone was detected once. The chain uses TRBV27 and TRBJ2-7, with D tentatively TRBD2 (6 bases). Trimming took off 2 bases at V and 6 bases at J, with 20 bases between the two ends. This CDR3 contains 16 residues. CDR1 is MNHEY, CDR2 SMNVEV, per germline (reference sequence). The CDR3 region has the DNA TGTGCCAGCAGTTTACGACTAGGACCCTACAACAGCGAGCAGTACTTC. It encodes CASSLRLGPYNSEQYF.

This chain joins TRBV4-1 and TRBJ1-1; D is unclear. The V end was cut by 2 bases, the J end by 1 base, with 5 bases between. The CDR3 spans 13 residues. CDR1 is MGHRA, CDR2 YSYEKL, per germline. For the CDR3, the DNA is TGCGCCAGCAGCCAATCAGGGAACACTGAAGCTTTCTTT. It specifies CASSQSGNTEAFF.

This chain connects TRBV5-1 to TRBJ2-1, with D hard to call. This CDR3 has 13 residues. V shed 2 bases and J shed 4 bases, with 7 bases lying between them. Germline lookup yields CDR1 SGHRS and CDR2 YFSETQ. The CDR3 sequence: CASSFPGYNEQFF. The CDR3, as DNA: TGCGCCAGCAGCTTCCCCGGGTACAATGAGCAGTTCTTC.

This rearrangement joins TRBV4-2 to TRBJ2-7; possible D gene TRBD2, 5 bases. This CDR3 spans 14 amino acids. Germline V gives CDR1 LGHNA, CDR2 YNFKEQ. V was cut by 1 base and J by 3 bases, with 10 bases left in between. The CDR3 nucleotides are TGTGCCAGCAGCCAAGGGTCGGGAAACTACGAGCAGTACTTC. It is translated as CASSQGSGNYEQYF.

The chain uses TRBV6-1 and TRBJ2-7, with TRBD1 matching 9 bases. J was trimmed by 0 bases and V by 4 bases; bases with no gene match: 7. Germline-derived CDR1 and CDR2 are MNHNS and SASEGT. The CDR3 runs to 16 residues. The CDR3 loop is CASSGVPGQGSYEQYF. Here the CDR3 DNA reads TGTGCCAGCAGTGGGGTACCGGGACAGGGCTCCTACGAGCAGTACTTC.

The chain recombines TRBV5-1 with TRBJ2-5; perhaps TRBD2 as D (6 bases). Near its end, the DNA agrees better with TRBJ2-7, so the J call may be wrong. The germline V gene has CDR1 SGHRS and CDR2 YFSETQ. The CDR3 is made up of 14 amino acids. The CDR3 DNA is TGCGCCAGTAAAAGCGGGCAGGGCACCTACGAGCAGTACTTC. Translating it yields CASKSGQGTYEQYF.

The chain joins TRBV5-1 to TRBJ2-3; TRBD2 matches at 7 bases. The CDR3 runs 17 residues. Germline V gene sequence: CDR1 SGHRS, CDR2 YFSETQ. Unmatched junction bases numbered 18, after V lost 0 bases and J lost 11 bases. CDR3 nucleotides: TGCGCCAGCAGCTTGGTTCTCGGTCGGGAGGTGGGGTCGGGGCAGTATTTT. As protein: CASSLVLGREVGSGQYF.

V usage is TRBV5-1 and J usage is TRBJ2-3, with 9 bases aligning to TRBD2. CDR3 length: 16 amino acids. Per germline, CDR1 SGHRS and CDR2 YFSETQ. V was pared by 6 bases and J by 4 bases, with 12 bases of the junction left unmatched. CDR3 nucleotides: TGCGCCAGCACCTCTTCTTTAGCGGGAGCTGCAGATACGCAGTATTTT. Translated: CASTSSLAGAADTQYF.

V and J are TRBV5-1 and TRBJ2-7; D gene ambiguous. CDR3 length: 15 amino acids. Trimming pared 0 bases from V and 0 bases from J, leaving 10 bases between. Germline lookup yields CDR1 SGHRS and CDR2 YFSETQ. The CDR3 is CASSLERGGSYEQYF. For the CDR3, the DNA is TGCGCCAGCAGCTTGGAACGCGGCGGCTCCTACGAGCAGTACTTC.

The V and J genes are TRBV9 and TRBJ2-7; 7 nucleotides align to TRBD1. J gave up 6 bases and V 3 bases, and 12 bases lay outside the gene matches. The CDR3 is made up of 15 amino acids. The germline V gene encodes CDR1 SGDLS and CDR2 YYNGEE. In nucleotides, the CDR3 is TGTGCCAGCAGCGCCCAGAGACAGGGATTGGGCGAGCAGTACTTC. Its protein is CASSAQRQGLGEQYF.

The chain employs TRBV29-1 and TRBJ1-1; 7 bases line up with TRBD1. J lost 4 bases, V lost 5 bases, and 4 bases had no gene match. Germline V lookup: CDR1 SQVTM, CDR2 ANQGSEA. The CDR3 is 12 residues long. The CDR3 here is CSVPRTGTEAFF. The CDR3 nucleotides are TGCAGCGTTCCTAGGACAGGCACTGAAGCTTTCTTT.

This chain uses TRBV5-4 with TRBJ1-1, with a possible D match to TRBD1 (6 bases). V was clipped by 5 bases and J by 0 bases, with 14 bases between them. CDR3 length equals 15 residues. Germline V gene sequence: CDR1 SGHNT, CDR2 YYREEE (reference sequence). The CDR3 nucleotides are TGTGCCAGCAGTACGAAGGGGGGGATGAACACTGAAGCTTTCTTT. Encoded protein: CASSTKGGMNTEAFF.

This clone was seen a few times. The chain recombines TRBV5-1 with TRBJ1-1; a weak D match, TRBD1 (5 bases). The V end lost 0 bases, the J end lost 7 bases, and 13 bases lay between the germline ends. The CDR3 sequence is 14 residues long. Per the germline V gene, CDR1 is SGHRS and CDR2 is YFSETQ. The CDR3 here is CASSLGAGRDEAFF. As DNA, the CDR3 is TGCGCCAGCAGCTTGGGCGCCGGCAGGGATGAAGCTTTCTTT.

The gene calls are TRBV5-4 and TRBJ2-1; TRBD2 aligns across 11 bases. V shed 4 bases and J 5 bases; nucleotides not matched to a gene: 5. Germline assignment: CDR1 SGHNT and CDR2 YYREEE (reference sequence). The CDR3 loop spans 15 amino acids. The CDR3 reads CASSPGLAGHNEQFF. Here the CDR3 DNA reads TGTGCCAGCAGCCCAGGACTAGCGGGCCACAATGAGCAGTTCTTC.

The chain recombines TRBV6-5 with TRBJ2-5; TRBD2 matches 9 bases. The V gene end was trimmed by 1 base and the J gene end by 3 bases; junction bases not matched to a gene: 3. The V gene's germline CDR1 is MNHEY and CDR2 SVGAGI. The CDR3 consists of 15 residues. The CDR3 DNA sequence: TGTGCCAGCAGTTACTGGGCTAGCGGGGAAGAGACCCAGTACTTC. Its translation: CASSYWASGEETQYF.

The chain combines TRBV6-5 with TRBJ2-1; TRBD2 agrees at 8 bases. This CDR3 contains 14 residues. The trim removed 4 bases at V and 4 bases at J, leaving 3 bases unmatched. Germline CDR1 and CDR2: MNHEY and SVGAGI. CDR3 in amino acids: CASSSIAGYNEQFF. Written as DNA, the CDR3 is TGTGCCAGCAGTTCAATAGCGGGATACAATGAGCAGTTCTTC.

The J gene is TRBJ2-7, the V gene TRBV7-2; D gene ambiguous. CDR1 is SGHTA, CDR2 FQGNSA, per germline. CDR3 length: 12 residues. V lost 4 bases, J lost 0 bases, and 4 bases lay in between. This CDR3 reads CASSSSSYEQYF. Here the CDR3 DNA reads TGTGCCAGCAGCTCCAGCTCCTACGAGCAGTACTTC.

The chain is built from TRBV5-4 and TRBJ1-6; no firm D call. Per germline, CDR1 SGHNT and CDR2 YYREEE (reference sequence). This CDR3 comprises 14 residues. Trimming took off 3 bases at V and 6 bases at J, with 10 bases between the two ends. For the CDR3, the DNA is TGTGCCAGCAGCTCCCCAGTCCCTAATTCACCCCTCCACTTT. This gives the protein CASSSPVPNSPLHF.

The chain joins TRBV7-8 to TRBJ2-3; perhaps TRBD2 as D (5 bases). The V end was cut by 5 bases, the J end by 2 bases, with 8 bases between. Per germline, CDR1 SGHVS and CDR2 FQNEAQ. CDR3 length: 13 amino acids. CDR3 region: CASSPGNTDTQYF. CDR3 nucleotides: TGTGCCAGCAGCCCGGGGAACACAGATACGCAGTATTTT.

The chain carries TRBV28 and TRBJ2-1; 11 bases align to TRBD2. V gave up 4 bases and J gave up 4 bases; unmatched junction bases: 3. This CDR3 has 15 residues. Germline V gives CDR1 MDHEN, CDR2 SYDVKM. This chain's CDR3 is CASSWASGGYNEQFF. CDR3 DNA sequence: TGTGCCAGCAGTTGGGCTAGCGGGGGGTACAATGAGCAGTTCTTC.

CDR3 in DNA: TGCAGCGTTGGACTCCCCGACTCCTACGAGCAGTACTTC. Protein product: CSVGLPDSYEQYF. The chain employs TRBV29-1 and TRBJ2-7; D is unclear. Trimming left V 4 bases short and J 0 bases short, with 10 bases between. Per the germline V gene, CDR1 is SQVTM and CDR2 is ANQGSEA. The CDR3 length is 13 residues.

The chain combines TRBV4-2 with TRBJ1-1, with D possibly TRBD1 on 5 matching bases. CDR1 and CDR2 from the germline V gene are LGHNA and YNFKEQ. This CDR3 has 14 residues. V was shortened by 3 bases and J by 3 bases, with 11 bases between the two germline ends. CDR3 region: CASSHPDRDTEAFF. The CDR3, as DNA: TGTGCCAGCAGCCATCCCGACAGAGACACTGAAGCTTTCTTT.

The CDR3 protein is CASSLSSGLAGESETQYF. Here the CDR3 DNA reads TGTGCCAGCAGCCTTTCTTCGGGACTAGCGGGAGAGTCAGAGACCCAGTACTTC. The chain recombines TRBV7-6 with TRBJ2-5, with TRBD2 identical over 14 bases. Germline values: CDR1 SGHVS, CDR2 FNYEAQ. CDR3 length: 18 amino acids. V lost 5 bases, J lost 4 bases, and 12 bases stayed unmatched.

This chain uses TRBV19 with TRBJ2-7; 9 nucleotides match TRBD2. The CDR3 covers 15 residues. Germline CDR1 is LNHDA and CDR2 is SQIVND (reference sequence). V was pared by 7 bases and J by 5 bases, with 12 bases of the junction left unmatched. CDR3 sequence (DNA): TGTGCCAGTAATCCCACAGCGGGGGGAAACAACGAGCAGTACTTC. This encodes CASNPTAGGNNEQYF.

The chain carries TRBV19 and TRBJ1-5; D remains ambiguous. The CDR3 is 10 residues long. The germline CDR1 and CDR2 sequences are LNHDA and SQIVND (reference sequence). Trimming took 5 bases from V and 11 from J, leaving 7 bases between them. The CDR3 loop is CASSAATQHF. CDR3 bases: TGTGCCAGTAGTGCCGCGACCCAGCATTTT.

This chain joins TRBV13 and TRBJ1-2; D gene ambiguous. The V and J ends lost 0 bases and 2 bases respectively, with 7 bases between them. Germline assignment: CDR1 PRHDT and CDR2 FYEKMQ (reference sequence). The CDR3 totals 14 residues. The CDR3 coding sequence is TGTGCCAGCAGCTTAGGGCAGTCCAACTATGGCTACACCTTC. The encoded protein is CASSLGQSNYGYTF. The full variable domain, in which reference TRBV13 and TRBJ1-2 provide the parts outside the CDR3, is AAGVIQSPRHLIKEKRETATLKCYPIPRHDTVYWYQQGPGQDPQFLISFYEKMQSDKGSIPDRFSAQQFSDYHSELNMSSLELGDSALYFCASSLGQSNYGYTFGSGTRLTVV.

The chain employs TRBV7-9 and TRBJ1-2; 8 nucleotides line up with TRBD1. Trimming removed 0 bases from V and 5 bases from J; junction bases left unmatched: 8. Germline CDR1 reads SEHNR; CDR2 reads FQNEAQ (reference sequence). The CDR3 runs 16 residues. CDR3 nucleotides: TGTGCCAGCAGCTTAGCGAGGTCAGGGGGCTGGTATGGCTACACCTTC. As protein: CASSLARSGGWYGYTF.

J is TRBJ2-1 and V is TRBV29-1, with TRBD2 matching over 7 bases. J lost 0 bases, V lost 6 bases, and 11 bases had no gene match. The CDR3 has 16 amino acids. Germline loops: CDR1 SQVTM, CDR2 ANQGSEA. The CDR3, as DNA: TGCAGCGTCCCTCGTACGCGGGGGAGCTCCTACAATGAGCAGTTCTTC. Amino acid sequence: CSVPRTRGSSYNEQFF.

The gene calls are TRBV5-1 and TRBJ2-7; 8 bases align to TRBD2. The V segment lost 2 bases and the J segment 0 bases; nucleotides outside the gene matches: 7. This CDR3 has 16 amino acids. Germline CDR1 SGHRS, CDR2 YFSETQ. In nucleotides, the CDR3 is TGCGCCAGCAGCTTAGATAGCGGGGAGCCCTCCTACGAGCAGTACTTC. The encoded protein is CASSLDSGEPSYEQYF.

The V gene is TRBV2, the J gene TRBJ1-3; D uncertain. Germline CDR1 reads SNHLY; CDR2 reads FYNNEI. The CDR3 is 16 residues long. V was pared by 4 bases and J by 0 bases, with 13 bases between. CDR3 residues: CASSGPAVTSGNTIYF. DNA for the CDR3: TGTGCCAGCAGTGGGCCCGCGGTTACCTCTGGAAACACCATATATTTT.

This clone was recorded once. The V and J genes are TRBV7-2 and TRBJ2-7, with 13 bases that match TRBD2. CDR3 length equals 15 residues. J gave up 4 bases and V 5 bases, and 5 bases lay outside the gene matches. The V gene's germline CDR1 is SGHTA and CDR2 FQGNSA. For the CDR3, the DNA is TGTGCCAGCAGCGCAGGACTAGCGGGAGTTTACGAGCAGTACTTC. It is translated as CASSAGLAGVYEQYF.